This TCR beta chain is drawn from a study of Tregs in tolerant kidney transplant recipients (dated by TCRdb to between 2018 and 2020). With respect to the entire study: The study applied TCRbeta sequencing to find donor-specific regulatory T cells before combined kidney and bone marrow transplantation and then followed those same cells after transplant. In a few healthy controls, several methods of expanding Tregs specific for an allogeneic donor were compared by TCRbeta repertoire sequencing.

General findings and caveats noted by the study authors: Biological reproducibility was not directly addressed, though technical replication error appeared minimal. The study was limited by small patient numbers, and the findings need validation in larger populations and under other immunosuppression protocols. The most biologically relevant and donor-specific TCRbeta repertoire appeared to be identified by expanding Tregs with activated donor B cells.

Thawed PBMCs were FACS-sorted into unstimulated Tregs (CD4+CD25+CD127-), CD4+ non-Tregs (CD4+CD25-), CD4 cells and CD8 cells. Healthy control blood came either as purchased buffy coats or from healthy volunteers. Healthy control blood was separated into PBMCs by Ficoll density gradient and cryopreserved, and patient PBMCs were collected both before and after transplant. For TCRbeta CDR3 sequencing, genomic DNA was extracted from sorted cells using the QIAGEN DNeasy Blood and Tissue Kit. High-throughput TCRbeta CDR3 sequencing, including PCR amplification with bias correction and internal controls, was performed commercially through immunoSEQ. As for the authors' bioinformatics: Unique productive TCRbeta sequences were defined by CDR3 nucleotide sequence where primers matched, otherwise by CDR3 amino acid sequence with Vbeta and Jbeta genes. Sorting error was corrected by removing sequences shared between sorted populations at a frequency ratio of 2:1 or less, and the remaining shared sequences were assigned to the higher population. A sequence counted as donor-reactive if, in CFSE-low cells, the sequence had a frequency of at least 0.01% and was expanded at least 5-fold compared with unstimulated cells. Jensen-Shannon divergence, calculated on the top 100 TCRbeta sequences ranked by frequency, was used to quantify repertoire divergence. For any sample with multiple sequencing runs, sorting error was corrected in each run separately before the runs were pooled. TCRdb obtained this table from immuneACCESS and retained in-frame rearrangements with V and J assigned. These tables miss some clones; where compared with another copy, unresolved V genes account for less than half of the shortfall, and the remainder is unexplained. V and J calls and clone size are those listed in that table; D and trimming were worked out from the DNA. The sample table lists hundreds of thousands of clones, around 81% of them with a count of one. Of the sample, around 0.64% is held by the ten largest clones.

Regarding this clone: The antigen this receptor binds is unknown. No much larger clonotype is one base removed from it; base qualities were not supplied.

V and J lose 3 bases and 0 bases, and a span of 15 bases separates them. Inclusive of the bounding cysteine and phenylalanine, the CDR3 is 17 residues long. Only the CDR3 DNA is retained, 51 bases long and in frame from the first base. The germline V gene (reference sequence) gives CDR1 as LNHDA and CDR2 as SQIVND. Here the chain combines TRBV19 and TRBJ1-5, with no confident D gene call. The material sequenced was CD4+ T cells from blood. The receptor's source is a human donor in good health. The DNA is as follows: TGTGCCAGTAGTATTGATGGTCCAGCCCTTAGCAATCAGCCCCAGCATTTT. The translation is CASSIDGPALSNQPQHF.